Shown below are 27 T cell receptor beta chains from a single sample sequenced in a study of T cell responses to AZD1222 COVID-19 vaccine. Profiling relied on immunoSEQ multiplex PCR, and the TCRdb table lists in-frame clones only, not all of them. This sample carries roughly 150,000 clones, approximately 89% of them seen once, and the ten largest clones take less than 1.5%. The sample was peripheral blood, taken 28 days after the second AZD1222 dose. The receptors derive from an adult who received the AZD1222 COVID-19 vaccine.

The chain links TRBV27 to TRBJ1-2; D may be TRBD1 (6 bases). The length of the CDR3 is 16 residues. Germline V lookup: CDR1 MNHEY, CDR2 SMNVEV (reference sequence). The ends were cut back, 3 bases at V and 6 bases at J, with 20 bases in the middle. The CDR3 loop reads CASSFYGRGKENGYTF. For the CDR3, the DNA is TGTGCCAGCAGTTTTTATGGCAGGGGAAAGGAGAATGGCTACACCTTC.

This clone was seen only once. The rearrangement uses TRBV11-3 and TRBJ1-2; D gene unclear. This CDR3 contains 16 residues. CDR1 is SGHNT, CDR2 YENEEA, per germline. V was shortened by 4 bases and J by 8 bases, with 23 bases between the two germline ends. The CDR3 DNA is TGTGCCAGCAGCTCGCAAGAACCGACCGGCCTCGGGGGCTACACCTTC. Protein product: CASSSQEPTGLGGYTF.

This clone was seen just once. The CDR3 nucleotides are TGTGCCAGCGGGGTCCCGGGACAGGGACCAAACTCCTACGAGCAGTACTTC. It codes for CASGVPGQGPNSYEQYF. This rearrangement joins TRBV2 to TRBJ2-7, with 9 bases identical to TRBD1. The junction had 14 bases not matched to a gene; V was cut back by 8 bases and J by 0 bases. CDR1 is SNHLY and CDR2 is FYNNEI in the germline V gene. CDR3 length: 17 amino acids. Looking up the rest from reference TRBV2 and TRBJ2-7 gives the full variable domain: EPEVTQTPSHQVTQMGQEVILRCVPISNHLYFYWYRQILGQKVEFLVSFYNNEISEKSEIFDDQFSVERPDGSNFTLKIRSTKLEDSAMYFCASGVPGQGPNSYEQYFGPGTRLTVT.

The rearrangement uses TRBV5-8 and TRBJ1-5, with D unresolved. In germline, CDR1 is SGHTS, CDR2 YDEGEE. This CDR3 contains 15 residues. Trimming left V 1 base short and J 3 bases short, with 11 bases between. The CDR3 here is CASSLRDGVNQPQHF. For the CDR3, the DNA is TGTGCCAGCAGCTTGAGGGATGGGGTCAATCAGCCCCAGCATTTT.

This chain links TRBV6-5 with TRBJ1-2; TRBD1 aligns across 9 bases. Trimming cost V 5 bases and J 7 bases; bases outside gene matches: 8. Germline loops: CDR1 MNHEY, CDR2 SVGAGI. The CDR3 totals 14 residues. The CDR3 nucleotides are TGTGCCAGCAGTACCGGGACAGGGTTCAGTGGCTACACCTTC. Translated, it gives CASSTGTGFSGYTF.

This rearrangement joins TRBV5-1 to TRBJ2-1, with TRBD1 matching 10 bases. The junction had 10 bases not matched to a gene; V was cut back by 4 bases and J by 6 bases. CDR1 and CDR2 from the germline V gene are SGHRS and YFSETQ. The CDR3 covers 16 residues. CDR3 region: CASSPLWDRGGNEQFF. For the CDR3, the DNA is TGCGCCAGCAGCCCCCTCTGGGACAGGGGAGGCAATGAGCAGTTCTTC.

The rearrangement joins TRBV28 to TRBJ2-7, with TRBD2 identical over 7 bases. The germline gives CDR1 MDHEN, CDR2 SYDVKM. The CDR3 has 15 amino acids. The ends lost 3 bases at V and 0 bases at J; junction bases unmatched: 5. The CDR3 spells CASSFGTTLSYEQYF. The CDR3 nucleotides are TGTGCCAGCAGTTTTGGGACTACACTCTCCTACGAGCAGTACTTC.

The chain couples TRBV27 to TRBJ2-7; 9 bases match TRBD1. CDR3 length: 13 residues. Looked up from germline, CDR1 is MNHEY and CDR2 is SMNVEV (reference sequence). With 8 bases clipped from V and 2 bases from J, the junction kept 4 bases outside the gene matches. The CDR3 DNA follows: TGTGCCAGCTCGGGACAGGGAACCTACGAGCAGTACTTC. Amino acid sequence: CASSGQGTYEQYF.

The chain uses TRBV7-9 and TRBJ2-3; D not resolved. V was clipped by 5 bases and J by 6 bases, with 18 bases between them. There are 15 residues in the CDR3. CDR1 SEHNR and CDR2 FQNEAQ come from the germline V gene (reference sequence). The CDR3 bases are TGTGCCAGCAGCGAAGGACCGACTTGGTCGGATACGCAGTATTTT. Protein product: CASSEGPTWSDTQYF.

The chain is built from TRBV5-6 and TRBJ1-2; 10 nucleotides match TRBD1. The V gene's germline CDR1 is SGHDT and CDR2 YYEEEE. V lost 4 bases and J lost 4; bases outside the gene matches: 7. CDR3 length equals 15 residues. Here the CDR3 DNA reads TGTGCCAGCAGCCGCCGGGACAGGGGAGTCTATGGCTACACCTTC. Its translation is CASSRRDRGVYGYTF. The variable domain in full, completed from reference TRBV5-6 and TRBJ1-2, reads DAGVTQSPTHLIKTRGQQVTLRCSPKSGHDTVSWYQQALGQGPQFIFQYYEEEERQRGNFPDRFSGHQFPNYSSELNVNALLLGDSALYLCASSRRDRGVYGYTFGSGTRLTVV.

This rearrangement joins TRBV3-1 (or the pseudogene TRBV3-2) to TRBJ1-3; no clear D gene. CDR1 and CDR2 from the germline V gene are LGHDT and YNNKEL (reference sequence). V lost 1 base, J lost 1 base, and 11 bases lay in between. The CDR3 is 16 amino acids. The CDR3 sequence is CASSQVIAVSGNTIYF. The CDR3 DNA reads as TGTGCCAGCAGCCAAGTGATTGCCGTTTCTGGAAACACCATATATTTT.

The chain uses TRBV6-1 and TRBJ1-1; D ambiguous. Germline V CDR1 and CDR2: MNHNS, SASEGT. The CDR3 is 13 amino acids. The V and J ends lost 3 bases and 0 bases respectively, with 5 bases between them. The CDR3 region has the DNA TGTGCCAGCAGTGACAGAATGAACACTGAAGCTTTCTTT. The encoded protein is CASSDRMNTEAFF.

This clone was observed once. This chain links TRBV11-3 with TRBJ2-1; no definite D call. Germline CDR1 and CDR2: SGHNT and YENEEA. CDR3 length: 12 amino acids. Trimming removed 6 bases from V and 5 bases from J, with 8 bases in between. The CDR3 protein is CASSGRNNEQFF. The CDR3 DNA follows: TGTGCCAGCAGTGGCCGTAACAATGAGCAGTTCTTC.

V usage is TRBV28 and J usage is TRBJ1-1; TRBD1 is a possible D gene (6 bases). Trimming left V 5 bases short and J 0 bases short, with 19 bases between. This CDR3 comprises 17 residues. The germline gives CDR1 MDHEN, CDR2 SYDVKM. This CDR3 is CASSLKPGEAMNTEAFF. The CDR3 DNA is TGTGCCAGCAGTCTCAAGCCAGGGGAGGCCATGAACACTGAAGCTTTCTTT. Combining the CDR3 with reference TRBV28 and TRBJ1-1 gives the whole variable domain DVKVTQSSRYLVKRTGEKVFLECVQDMDHENMFWYRQDPGLGLRLIYFSYDVKMKEKGDIPEGYSVSREKKERFSLILESASTNQTSMYLCASSLKPGEAMNTEAFFGQGTRLTVV.

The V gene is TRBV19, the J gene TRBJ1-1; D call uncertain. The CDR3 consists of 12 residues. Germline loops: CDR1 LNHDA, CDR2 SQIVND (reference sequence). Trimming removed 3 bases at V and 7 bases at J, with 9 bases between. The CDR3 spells CASSIAGVEAFF. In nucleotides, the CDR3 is TGTGCCAGTAGTATCGCCGGCGTTGAAGCTTTCTTT.

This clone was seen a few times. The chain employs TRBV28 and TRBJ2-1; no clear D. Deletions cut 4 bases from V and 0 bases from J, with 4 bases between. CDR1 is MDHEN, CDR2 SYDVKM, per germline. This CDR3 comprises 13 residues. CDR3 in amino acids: CASSSSSYNEQFF. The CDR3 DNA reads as TGTGCCAGCAGTTCCAGCTCCTACAATGAGCAGTTCTTC.

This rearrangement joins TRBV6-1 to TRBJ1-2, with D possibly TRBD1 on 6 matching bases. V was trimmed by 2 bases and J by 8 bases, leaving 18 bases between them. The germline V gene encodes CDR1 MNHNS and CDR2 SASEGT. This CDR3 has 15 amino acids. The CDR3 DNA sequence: TGTGCCAGCAGTGAAAAACAGGGAAGGCCTCGCGGCTACACCTTC. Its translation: CASSEKQGRPRGYTF.

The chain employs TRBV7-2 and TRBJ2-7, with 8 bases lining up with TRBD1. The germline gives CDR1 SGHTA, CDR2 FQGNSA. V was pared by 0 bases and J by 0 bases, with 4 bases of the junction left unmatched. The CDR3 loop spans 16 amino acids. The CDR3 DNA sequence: TGTGCCAGCAGCTTAGCGGGGACAGGTAGCTCCTACGAGCAGTACTTC. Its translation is CASSLAGTGSSYEQYF.

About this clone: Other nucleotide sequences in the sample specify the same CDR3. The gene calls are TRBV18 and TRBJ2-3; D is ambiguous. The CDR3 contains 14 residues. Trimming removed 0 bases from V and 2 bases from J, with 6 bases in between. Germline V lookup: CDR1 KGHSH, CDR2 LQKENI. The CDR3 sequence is CASSPPGSTDTQYF. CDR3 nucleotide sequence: TGTGCCAGCTCACCACCGGGCTCCACAGATACGCAGTATTTT.

CDR3 nucleotides: TGTGCCAGCAGCCGAACCGGGGACAGCAAAACTAATGAAAAACTGTTTTTT. Protein: CASSRTGDSKTNEKLFF. The chain employs TRBV14 and TRBJ1-4; 7 nucleotides agree with TRBD1. V gave up 4 bases and J gave up 1 base; unmatched junction bases: 9. The CDR3 totals 17 residues. Germline CDR1 SGHDN, CDR2 FVKESK.

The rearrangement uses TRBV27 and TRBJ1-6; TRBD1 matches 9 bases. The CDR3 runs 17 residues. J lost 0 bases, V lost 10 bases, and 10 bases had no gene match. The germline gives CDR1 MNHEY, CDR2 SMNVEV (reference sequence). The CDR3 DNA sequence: TGTGCCACCTCCGGGACAGGGAGGGCCTCCTATAATTCACCCCTCCACTTT. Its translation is CATSGTGRASYNSPLHF.

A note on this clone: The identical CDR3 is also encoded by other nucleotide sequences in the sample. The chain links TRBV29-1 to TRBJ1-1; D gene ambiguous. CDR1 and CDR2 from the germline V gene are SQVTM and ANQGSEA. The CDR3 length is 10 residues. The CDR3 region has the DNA TGCAGTGCGCAGAACACTGAAGCTTTCTTT. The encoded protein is CSAQNTEAFF.

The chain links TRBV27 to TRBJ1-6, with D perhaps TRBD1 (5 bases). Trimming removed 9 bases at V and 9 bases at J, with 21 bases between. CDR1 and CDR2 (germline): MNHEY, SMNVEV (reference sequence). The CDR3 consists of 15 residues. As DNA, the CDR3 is TGTGCCAGTAGATATGCAGGGAGTTTAGGTTCACCCCTCCACTTT. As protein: CASRYAGSLGSPLHF.

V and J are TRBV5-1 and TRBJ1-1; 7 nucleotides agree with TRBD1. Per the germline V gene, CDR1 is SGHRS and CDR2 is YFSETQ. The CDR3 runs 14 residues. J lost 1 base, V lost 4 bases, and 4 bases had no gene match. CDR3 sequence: CASSTGQTNTEAFF. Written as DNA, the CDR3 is TGCGCCAGCAGCACGGGACAGACGAACACTGAAGCTTTCTTT.

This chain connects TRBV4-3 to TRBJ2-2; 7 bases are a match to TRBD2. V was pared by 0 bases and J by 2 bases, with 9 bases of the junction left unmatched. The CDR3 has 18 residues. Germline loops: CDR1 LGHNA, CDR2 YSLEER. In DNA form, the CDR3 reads TGCGCCAGCAGCCAAGAGATATTCCGCGGGGGAAACACCGGGGAGCTGTTTTTT. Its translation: CASSQEIFRGGNTGELFF.

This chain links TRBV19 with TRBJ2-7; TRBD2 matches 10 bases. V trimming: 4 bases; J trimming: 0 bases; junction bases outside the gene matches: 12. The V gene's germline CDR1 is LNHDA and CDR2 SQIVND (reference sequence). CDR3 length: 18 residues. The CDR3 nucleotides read TGTGCCAGTAGTAGATCGACCCCCGGGACTAGCGACTCCTACGAGCAGTACTTC. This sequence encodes CASSRSTPGTSDSYEQYF.

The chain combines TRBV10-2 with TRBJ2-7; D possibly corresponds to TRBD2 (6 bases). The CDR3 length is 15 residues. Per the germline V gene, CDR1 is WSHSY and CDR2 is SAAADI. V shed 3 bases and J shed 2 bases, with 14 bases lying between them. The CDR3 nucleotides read TGCGCCAGCAGTGAAATCCGGGACTCAACCTACGAGCAGTACTTC. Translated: CASSEIRDSTYEQYF.